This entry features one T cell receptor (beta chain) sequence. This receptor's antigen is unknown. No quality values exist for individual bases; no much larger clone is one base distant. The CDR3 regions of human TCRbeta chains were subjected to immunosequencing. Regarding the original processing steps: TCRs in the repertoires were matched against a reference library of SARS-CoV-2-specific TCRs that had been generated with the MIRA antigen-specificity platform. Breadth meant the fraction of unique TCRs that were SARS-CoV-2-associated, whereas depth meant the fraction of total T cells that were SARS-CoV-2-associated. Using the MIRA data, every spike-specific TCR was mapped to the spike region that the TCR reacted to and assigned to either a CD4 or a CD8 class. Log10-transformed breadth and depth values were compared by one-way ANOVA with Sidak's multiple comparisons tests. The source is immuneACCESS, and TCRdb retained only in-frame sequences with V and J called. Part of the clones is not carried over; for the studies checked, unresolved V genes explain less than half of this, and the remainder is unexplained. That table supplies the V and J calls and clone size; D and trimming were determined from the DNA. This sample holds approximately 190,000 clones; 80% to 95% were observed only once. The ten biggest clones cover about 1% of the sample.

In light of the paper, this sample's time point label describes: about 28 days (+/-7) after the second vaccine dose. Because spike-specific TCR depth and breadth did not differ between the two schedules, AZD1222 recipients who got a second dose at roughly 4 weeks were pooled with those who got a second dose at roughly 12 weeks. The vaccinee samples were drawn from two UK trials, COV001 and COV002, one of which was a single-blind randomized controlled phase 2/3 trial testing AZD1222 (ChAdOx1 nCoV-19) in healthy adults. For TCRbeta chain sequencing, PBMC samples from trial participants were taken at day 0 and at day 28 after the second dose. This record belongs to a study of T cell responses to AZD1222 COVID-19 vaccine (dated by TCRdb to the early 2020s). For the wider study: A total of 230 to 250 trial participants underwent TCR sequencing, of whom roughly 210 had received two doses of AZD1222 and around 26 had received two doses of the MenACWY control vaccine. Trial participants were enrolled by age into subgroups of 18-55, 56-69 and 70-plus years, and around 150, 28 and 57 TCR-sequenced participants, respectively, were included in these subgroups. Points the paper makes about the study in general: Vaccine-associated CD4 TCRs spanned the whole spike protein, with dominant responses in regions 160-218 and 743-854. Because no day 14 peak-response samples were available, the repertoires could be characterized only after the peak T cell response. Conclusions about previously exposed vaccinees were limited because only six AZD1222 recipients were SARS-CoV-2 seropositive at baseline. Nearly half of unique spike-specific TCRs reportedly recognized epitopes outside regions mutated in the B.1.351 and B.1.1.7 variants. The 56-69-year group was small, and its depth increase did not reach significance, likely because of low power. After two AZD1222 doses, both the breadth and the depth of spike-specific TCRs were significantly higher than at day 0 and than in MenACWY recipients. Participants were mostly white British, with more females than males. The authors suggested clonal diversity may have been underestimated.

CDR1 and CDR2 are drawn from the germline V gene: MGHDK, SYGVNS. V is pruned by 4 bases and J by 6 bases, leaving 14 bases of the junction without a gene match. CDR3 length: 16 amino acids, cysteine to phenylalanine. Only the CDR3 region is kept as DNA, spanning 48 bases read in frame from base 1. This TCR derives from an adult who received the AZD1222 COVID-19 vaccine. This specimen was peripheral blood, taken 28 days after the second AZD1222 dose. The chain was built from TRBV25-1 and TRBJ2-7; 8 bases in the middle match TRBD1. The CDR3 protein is CASSGATWTGPGEQYF. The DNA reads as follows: TGTGCCAGCAGTGGGGCAACGTGGACAGGGCCGGGCGAGCAGTACTTC.